This record concerns one TCR beta chain sequence. The sample is drawn from a study of blood T cell repertoires in COVID-19. Study-wide context: Italy, Spain and the United States were the sources of the convalescent and acute COVID-19 samples.

The CDR3 is 12 residues long. The J segment lost 13 bases and the V segment lost 2 bases, leaving 7 bases of the junction unmatched. Germline V CDR1 and CDR2: SQVTM, ANQGSEA. Original analysis: Quantification of nucleated cells was approximated via reference gene primer amplification. Repertoires were generated with immunoSEQ multiplex PCR, while TCRdb's copy carries only in-frame clones and drops some. D and trimming were read from the DNA, whereas the V and J calls and clone size are those reported in that table. The sample includes more than 200,000 clones, roughly 80% seen only once; the top ten take 8.5% to 12%.

Sequencing was carried out using peripheral blood. The rearrangement joins TRBV29-1 to TRBJ2-1, with 8 bases lining up with TRBD2. This receptor was identified in a woman older than 75 with acute or convalescent COVID-19. CDR3 sequence reads: CSVESAGGYQFF. In DNA form, the CDR3 reads TGCAGCGTTGAAAGTGCGGGGGGCTACCAGTTCTTC.